This entry lists 19 T cell receptor beta chains sequenced from one sample in a study of control samples from healthy donors and cancer patients. TCRdb's table, derived via immunoSEQ multiplex PCR, lists solely in-frame clones and lacks some. The table lists fewer than 90,000 clones, 70% to 90% of them singletons. Sequencing was performed on PBMCs. The receptors shown here come from a woman in her sixties or seventies with head and neck cancer.

V is TRBV28 and J is TRBJ2-1, with a weak D call TRBD2 (6 bases). The germline CDR1 and CDR2 sequences are MDHEN and SYDVKM. The ends were cut back, 7 bases at V and 3 bases at J, with 13 bases in the middle. The CDR3 contains 14 residues. CDR3 protein: CASTGGRGYNEQFF. CDR3 DNA: TGTGCCAGCACCGGAGGGCGGGGCTACAATGAGCAGTTCTTC.

This clone has a single count. The V call is TRBV2, the J call TRBJ2-3, with D uncertain. The germline V and J ends were trimmed by 9 bases and 1 base, with 17 bases remaining between them. CDR3 size: 15 residues. Germline CDR1 SNHLY, CDR2 FYNNEI. The CDR3 sequence: CASGKGAPGTDTQYF. The CDR3 DNA is TGTGCCAGTGGAAAGGGTGCCCCAGGCACAGATACGCAGTATTTT. The full variable domain, its missing parts supplied by reference TRBV2 and TRBJ2-3, is EPEVTQTPSHQVTQMGQEVILRCVPISNHLYFYWYRQILGQKVEFLVSFYNNEISEKSEIFDDQFSVERPDGSNFTLKIRSTKLEDSAMYFCASGKGAPGTDTQYFGPGTRLTVL.

V usage is TRBV30 and J usage is TRBJ2-1; 8 bases agree with TRBD2. V was pared by 3 bases and J by 7 bases, with 8 bases of the junction left unmatched. The CDR3 length is 14 residues. Per germline, CDR1 GTSNPN and CDR2 SVGIG (reference sequence). The CDR3 DNA is TGTGCCTGGAGCGGACTAGCTAGCGGGAATGAGCAGTTCTTC. Encoded protein: CAWSGLASGNEQFF. Together with reference TRBV30 and TRBJ2-1, the CDR3 gives the full variable domain: SQTIHQWPATLVQPVGSPLSLECTVEGTSNPNLYWYRQAAGRGLQLLFYSVGIGQISSEVPQNLSASRPQDRQFILSSKKLLLSDSGFYLCAWSGLASGNEQFFGPGTRLTVL.

The chain has TRBV30 and TRBJ2-7; a possible D gene is TRBD1 (5 bases). Trimming cost V 0 bases and J 1 base, with 10 bases left between them. The CDR3 contains 14 residues. Germline CDR1 GTSNPN, CDR2 SVGIG (reference sequence). CDR3 bases: TGTGCCTGGAGTGTACGGCAGGGATCCTACGAGCAGTACTTC. It yields the protein CAWSVRQGSYEQYF.

The chain employs TRBV7-2 and TRBJ1-6; D not certain. Trimming shortened V by 2 bases and J by 9 bases, and 14 bases separated the two germline ends. CDR3 size: 15 residues. CDR1 is SGHTA, CDR2 FQGNSA, per germline. CDR3 residues: CASSLSPIGSSPLHF. The CDR3 DNA sequence: TGTGCCAGCAGCTTATCCCCAATCGGCTCTTCACCCCTCCACTTT.

The genes are TRBV4-2 and TRBJ1-3, with D possibly matching TRBD1 (6 bases). Germline CDR1 is LGHNA and CDR2 is YNFKEQ. The length of the CDR3 is 17 residues. Trimming stripped 0 bases from V and 0 bases from J, with 12 bases between. CDR3 region: CASSQERGQISGNTIYF. The DNA for the CDR3 is TGTGCCAGCAGCCAAGAGCGGGGGCAAATCTCTGGAAACACCATATATTTT.

V gene TRBV14 combines with J gene TRBJ1-1; 7 nucleotides match TRBD1. V lost 2 bases and J lost 3; bases outside the gene matches: 9. CDR3 length: 16 amino acids. Germline V CDR1 and CDR2: SGHDN, FVKESK. CDR3 protein: CASSQPMDRWDTEAFF. The CDR3 DNA follows: TGTGCCAGCAGCCAACCCATGGACAGGTGGGACACTGAAGCTTTCTTT. Supplemented by reference TRBV14 and TRBJ1-1, the full variable domain reads EAGVTQFPSHSVIEKGQTVTLRCDPISGHDNLYWYRRVMGKEIKFLLHFVKESKQDESGMPNNRFLAERTGGTYSTLKVQPAELEDSGVYFCASSQPMDRWDTEAFFGQGTRLTVV.

V usage is TRBV7-8 and J usage is TRBJ2-1, with TRBD2 matching 8 bases. The CDR3 consists of 18 residues. Germline CDR1 SGHVS, CDR2 FQNEAQ. V was pared by 3 bases and J by 2 bases, with 12 bases of the junction left unmatched. The CDR3, as DNA: TGTGCCAGCAGCTTTAGGGCCGGTAGCGGGGCCACCTACAATGAGCAGTTCTTC. Amino acid sequence: CASSFRAGSGATYNEQFF. The full variable domain, in which reference TRBV7-8 and TRBJ2-1 provide the parts outside the CDR3, is GAGVSQSPRYKVAKRGQDVALRCDPISGHVSLFWYQQALGQGPEFLTYFQNEAQLDKSGLPSDRFFAERPEGSVSTLKIQRTQQEDSAVYLCASSFRAGSGATYNEQFFGPGTRLTVL.

The chain uses TRBV7-2 and TRBJ2-5; TRBD1 matches 7 bases. Germline assignment: CDR1 SGHTA and CDR2 FQGNSA. This CDR3 comprises 13 residues. Germline trimming cut 5 bases from V and 4 bases from J; bases unmatched to any gene: 4. CDR3 nucleotides: TGTGCCAGCAGCCTTGACAGGGTAGAGACCCAGTACTTC. It translates to CASSLDRVETQYF.

V usage is TRBV6-5 and J usage is TRBJ2-7; D possibly uses TRBD1 or TRBD2 (5 bases each). Trimming left V 0 bases short and J 5 bases short, with 17 bases between. CDR1 and CDR2 (germline): MNHEY, SVGAGI. This CDR3 has 16 residues. This CDR3 is CASSYSSGTLAHEQYF. The CDR3 DNA reads as TGTGCCAGCAGTTACTCCTCCGGGACCTTGGCCCACGAGCAGTACTTC.

In its sample, this clone was seen a few times. The chain links TRBV5-1 to TRBJ2-2; the match to TRBD2 covers 12 bases. The CDR3 has 16 amino acids. Per germline, CDR1 SGHRS and CDR2 YFSETQ. After removal of 4 bases from V and 6 bases from J, the junction contained 7 bases not matched to a gene. DNA of the CDR3: TGCGCCAGCAGCCCTCTAGCGGGAGGGTTTCCCGGGGAGCTGTTTTTT. It is translated as CASSPLAGGFPGELFF.

The chain links TRBV7-2 to TRBJ2-3; 7 bases map to TRBD1. CDR3 length: 14 residues. Germline-derived CDR1 and CDR2 are SGHTA and FQGNSA. V trimming: 5 bases; J trimming: 6 bases; junction bases outside the gene matches: 8. CDR3 sequence (DNA): TGTGCCAGCAGCCCCAGACAGGGCAGGGATACGCAGTATTTT. Translating it yields CASSPRQGRDTQYF.

The rearrangement joins TRBV7-9 to TRBJ2-2; D gene uncertain. Germline-derived CDR1 and CDR2 are SEHNR and FQNEAQ (reference sequence). The germline V and J ends were trimmed by 1 base and 7 bases, with 7 bases remaining between them. The length of the CDR3 is 13 residues. The CDR3 DNA sequence: TGTGCCAGCAGCTTAGAATGGGACGGGGAGCTGTTTTTT. Amino acid sequence: CASSLEWDGELFF.

The gene calls are TRBV27 and TRBJ2-3; D is perhaps TRBD2 (6 bases). Germline V gene lookup returns CDR1 MNHEY and CDR2 SMNVEV (reference sequence). The CDR3 contains 17 residues. Trimming shortened V by 0 bases and J by 4 bases, and 17 bases separated the two germline ends. The CDR3 protein is CASSLSVAALGADTQYF. DNA of the CDR3: TGTGCCAGCAGTTTATCCGTAGCGGCCTTGGGCGCAGATACGCAGTATTTT.

V usage is TRBV2 and J usage is TRBJ2-7; 7 bases align to TRBD2. Germline V gene data show CDR1 as SNHLY and CDR2 as FYNNEI. J lost 5 bases, V lost 9 bases, and 10 bases had no gene match. The CDR3 has 13 amino acids. The CDR3 loop is CARRASGSHEQYF. The CDR3 bases are TGTGCCAGAAGGGCTAGCGGTAGTCACGAGCAGTACTTC.

The chain recombines TRBV14 with TRBJ2-1, with D unclear. In germline, CDR1 is SGHDN, CDR2 FVKESK. The CDR3 covers 15 residues. V lost 0 bases to trimming and J lost 15 bases, with 21 bases between them. CDR3 DNA: TGTGCCAGCAGCCAAGACAGGTTCGGTGTCGCCAAACCGTTCTTC. This translates into CASSQDRFGVAKPFF.

This clone came up once. V usage is TRBV11-1 and J usage is TRBJ2-5; 8 bases are a match to TRBD1. CDR1 is SGHAT, CDR2 FQDESV, per germline (reference sequence). V shed 5 bases and J 5 bases; nucleotides not matched to a gene: 7. This CDR3 spans 14 amino acids. The CDR3 sequence is CASSIRQGRETQYF. CDR3 in DNA: TGTGCCAGCAGCATACGACAGGGGCGGGAGACCCAGTACTTC.

The chain is built from TRBV6-5 and TRBJ1-6; the D gene is possibly TRBD1 (5 bases). Looked up from germline, CDR1 is MNHEY and CDR2 is SVGAGI. The CDR3 runs to 16 residues. Trimming removed 1 base from V and 7 bases from J, with 14 bases in between. CDR3 sequence (DNA): TGTGCCAGCAGTTACTTCCCCCCGGGACCCAATTCACCCCTCCACTTT. Protein product: CASSYFPPGPNSPLHF.

V usage is TRBV7-2 and J usage is TRBJ1-5, with a weak D call TRBD1 (6 bases). V was trimmed by 0 bases and J by 6 bases, leaving 12 bases between them. Germline V gene sequence: CDR1 SGHTA, CDR2 FQGNSA. CDR3 size: 15 residues. CDR3 bases: TGTGCCAGCAGCTTAGCGGCAGGGGTGGGTCAGCCCCAGCATTTT. Protein: CASSLAAGVGQPQHF.